Sequencing of this TCR beta chain was carried out in a study of identical twins. Overall study results and limits: Cross-sectional statistics, not tracking of the same donors, supported the conclusions. Potential partial confounding of zero-insertion analyses by invariant MAIT and iNKT cells was noted.

Turning to this clonotype: Its antigen is currently unknown.

TCRdb passed the 5' RACE reads through MiXCR, listing each CDR3 protein once. Of more than 650,000 distinct CDR3 sequences listed, roughly 6.2% were seen once; the top ten hold 1.5% to 2%. The CDR3 runs 15 residues. Trimming left V 3 bases short and J 10 bases short, with 19 bases between. The chain combines TRBV12-3 or TRBV12-4 with TRBJ2-1; a possible D gene is TRBD2 (6 bases). Input material: naive T cells sorted from blood. The sequence was collected from a young man in good health. CDR3 coding DNA: TGTGCCAGCAGTTTTGGCGGGGTCCCCCCTAGGGAGCAGTTCTTC. Residues: CASSFGGVPPREQFF.